This is a list of T cell receptor beta chains from one sample in a study of T cells in Graves' hyperthyroidism and ophthalmopathy. TCRdb ran MiXCR on the multiplex PCR reads and lists one entry per CDR3 protein. Here the sample spans around 600,000 distinct CDR3 sequences, 14% being singletons. Sequenced material: blood. The receptor source for this set is a young woman with Graves' ophthalmopathy. The CDR3 runs from the conserved cysteine through the conserved F or W. The D gene is left open where the match is weak.

d_call j_call v_call cdr3_aa
TRBD2 TRBJ2-7 TRBV3-1 CTSSLTLAGAYEQYF
. TRBJ1-1 TRBV28 CASSLFLGEAFF
. TRBJ1-6 TRBV30 CAWSAVWAGDNSPLHF
. TRBJ2-3 TRBV7-2 CASSLGSDTDTQYF
. TRBJ2-7 TRBV7-8 CASSLGRIKTYEQYF
TRBD1 TRBJ1-3 TRBV30 CAWRTGGSGNTIYF
. TRBJ1-6 TRBV20-1 CSAREKGRGGWSSPLHF
TRBD2 TRBJ2-1 TRBV7-9 CASSYKGLAGVMDEQFF
. TRBJ2-7 TRBV15 CATSRPNGAYEQYF
. TRBJ1-5 TRBV30 CAWSVRDLRGQPQHF
. TRBJ2-5 TRBV24-1 CATSEAGKTETQYF
. TRBJ2-1 TRBV6-5 CASSYWTGSTYNEQFF
TRBD2 TRBJ2-1 TRBV12-3/TRBV12-4 CASNTPAGVDNEQFF
TRBD2 TRBJ2-7 TRBV18 CASSPAMLGGRAYEQYF
TRBD2 TRBJ2-7 TRBV6-1 CASSPGLAGGPNEQYF
TRBD1 TRBJ1-3 TRBV11-2 CASSSKDRANTIYF
. TRBJ2-7 TRBV6-1 CASSYGGRNYEQYF
TRBD2 TRBJ2-7 TRBV20-1 CSASAAGDLAGTSGKQYF
TRBD2 TRBJ2-5 TRBV20-1 CSARTSKETQYF
. TRBJ1-2 TRBV7-2 CASSLETDTNYGYTF
. TRBJ1-2 TRBV30 CAWSPDSLGNGYTF
TRBD1 TRBJ2-7 TRBV27 CASSSDRVSSYEQYF
. TRBJ2-1 TRBV20-1 CSARGVGWSSYNEQFF
. TRBJ1-5 TRBV6-2/TRBV6-3 CASSPYPTGGNQPQHF
TRBD2 TRBJ2-5 TRBV10-3 CAISSRAGQETQYF
. TRBJ1-1 TRBV12-5 CASGRGLSGGWATEAFF
TRBD1 TRBJ2-7 TRBV10-3 CAISAPGGRGEQYF
. TRBJ2-5 TRBV2 CASSDTGAGETQYF
TRBD1 TRBJ1-6 TRBV4-1 CAREQGADSNSPLHF
TRBD1 TRBJ2-7 TRBV6-1 CASSDYGTGGNEQYF
. TRBJ1-1 TRBV6-2/TRBV6-3 CASRRDPTLNTEAFF
. TRBJ2-5 TRBV28 CASSSLTGPQETQYF
. TRBJ1-1 TRBV12-3/TRBV12-4 CASRPQARVAFF
. TRBJ2-2 TRBV20-1 CSARTVDRRGRTGELFF
TRBD2 TRBJ2-2 TRBV7-2 CASSRGLAGAGTGELFF
. TRBJ1-2 TRBV12-3/TRBV12-4 CASSFKPNGCTF
. TRBJ1-5 TRBV27 CASSFEGGAVNQPQHF
TRBD2 TRBJ2-7 TRBV29-1 CSVELTSGSNEQYF
. . TRBV12-3/TRBV12-4 CASSLGSGYEQFF
. TRBJ1-4 TRBV28 CASILEGSEKLFF
TRBD1 TRBJ1-1 TRBV20-1 CSASATGSEAFF
TRBD1 TRBJ1-2 TRBV20-1 CSAQTGTGFYGYTF
. TRBJ1-3 TRBV6-6 CASSYSRRPGNTIYF
TRBD1 TRBJ1-2 TRBV6-2/TRBV6-3 CAISTGAGGYGYTF
. TRBJ2-3 TRBV7-9 CASSLRQDTDTQYF
. TRBJ1-1 TRBV3-1 CASSSEFQMNTEAFF
. TRBJ1-5 TRBV12-3/TRBV12-4 CASTLGNQPQHF
TRBD1 TRBJ2-5 TRBV3-1 CASSQIGTGRETQYF
TRBD1 TRBJ2-3 TRBV29-1 CSVVDGTGEDTQYF
. TRBJ2-7 TRBV11-2 CASSSSGLGYEQYF
TRBD1 TRBJ2-3 TRBV11-2 CASSSNPGQRFSTDTQYF
. TRBJ2-7 TRBV12-3/TRBV12-4 CASSSASWTGYEQYF
. TRBJ1-2 TRBV19 CASSPDGDAVYGYTF
. TRBJ2-7 TRBV20-1 CSARVSGLAYEQYF